This TCR beta chain was identified during a study of cytotoxic CD8 clonotypes in ibrutinib-treated CLL. At the level of the study: Responses: approximately 25 partial, 2 complete; after median roughly 63 months, around 15 stayed remitted, roughly 12 progressed. Response material was collected after a median around 12 months of treatment, range 6 to 36. The study, taken as a whole, reports: Samples from sustained-remission and progressing patients were taken at different times. Clonality increased at ibrutinib response, then returned toward baseline at progression.

Concerning this clone itself: The antigen is not known.

The method was immunoSEQ multiplex PCR; TCRdb's version includes in-frame clones alone and lacks a portion of them. Here the sample spans fewer than 150,000 clones, 84% being singletons. The CDR3 has 14 residues. V dropped 2 bases and J dropped 5 bases, with 13 bases sitting between them. Germline CDR1 MNHNS, CDR2 SASEGT. The sequences come from PBMCs, collected after 24 months of ibrutinib treatment. The rearrangement joins TRBV6-1 to TRBJ2-7; unclear D gene. This TCR came from a human donor with chronic lymphocytic leukemia. The CDR3 DNA sequence: TGTGCCAGCAGTGAATTGGGTCCGGGCGACGAGCAGTACTTC. Translation gives CASSELGPGDEQYF.